This T cell receptor beta chain was captured by sequencing in a study of STAT5B mutations in CD4+ large granular lymphocyte leukemia. Broader study findings: Patient CD4-sorted repertoires stayed more clonal than healthy ones after leukemic-clone removal.

The CDR3 sequence is 14 residues long. V lost 8 bases, J lost 3 bases, and 17 bases lay in between. In germline, CDR1 is MRHNA, CDR2 SNTAGT. Authors' data handling: A productive frequency of 2.59 x 10-5 was the lowest detectable. Clones were read by immunoSEQ multiplex PCR, and TCRdb kept only the in-frame ones, dropping some. The D gene and trimming were derived from the DNA, and the V and J assignments and clone size from that table. The data show roughly 30,000 clones, 76% seen once. This clone came up once. Antigen specificity is unknown. This sequence joins TRBV6-4 and TRBJ2-7; D is uncertain. The specimen sequenced was CD4+ T cells from blood buffy coats. The sequence derives from a human donor in good health. CDR3 residues: CASHLTVSYYEQYF. CDR3 nucleotide sequence: TGTGCCAGCCATCTTACAGTTAGCTACTACGAGCAGTACTTC.